Below, 19 T cell receptor beta chains from the same sample are listed, as sequenced in a study of cytomegalovirus exposure and HLA in healthy donors. This PCR relied on a set of 60 Vbeta primers and 13 Jbeta primers. Data came from immunoSEQ multiplex PCR; TCRdb stores just in-frame clones and leaves some out. The sample shows around 150,000 clones, approximately 80% of them seen only once. Sequencing was performed on PBMCs. The receptors here all came from a man aged 50 or older in good health and CMV-seropositive.

This clone was seen only a few times. The chain carries TRBV10-3 and TRBJ2-1; 8 bases match TRBD1. The CDR3 runs to 12 residues. With 6 bases clipped from V and 9 bases from J, the junction kept 4 bases outside the gene matches. The germline V gene has CDR1 ENHRY and CDR2 SYGVKD. This CDR3 reads CAIRKTGGEQFF. The CDR3, as DNA: TGTGCCATCAGGAAAACAGGGGGTGAGCAGTTCTTC.

The chain combines TRBV13 with TRBJ2-3; 8 nucleotides line up with TRBD2. CDR1 is PRHDT, CDR2 FYEKMQ, per germline (reference sequence). V gave up 8 bases and J gave up 4 bases; unmatched junction bases: 8. The CDR3 has 14 amino acids. The CDR3 loop is CASEKRGLADTQYF. In nucleotides, the CDR3 is TGTGCCAGCGAGAAGCGGGGGTTAGCAGATACGCAGTATTTT.

The V call is TRBV6-6, the J call TRBJ2-7; 7 bases map to TRBD1. In germline, CDR1 is MNHNY, CDR2 SVGAGI (reference sequence). The CDR3 spans 14 residues. Trimming removed 2 bases from V and 2 bases from J; junction bases left unmatched: 3. CDR3 nucleotide sequence: TGTGCCAGCAGTTACGAGGGGGCCCCCTACGAGCAGTACTTC. This translates into CASSYEGAPYEQYF.

The chain has TRBV6-5 and TRBJ2-3, with TRBD1 as a possible D gene (5 bases). CDR1 is MNHEY and CDR2 is SVGAGI in the germline V gene. CDR3 length equals 14 residues. V was shortened by 8 bases and J by 1 base, with 13 bases between the two germline ends. The CDR3 DNA reads TGTGCCAGCCAAAAAGGGGTAGGCACAGATACGCAGTATTTT. Residues: CASQKGVGTDTQYF.

Sample share makes this clone medium-sized (0.01 to 0.1%). V is TRBV4-1 and J is TRBJ1-1; D not resolved. The CDR3 consists of 14 residues. CDR1 and CDR2 from the germline V gene are MGHRA and YSYEKL. The germline V and J ends were trimmed by 2 bases and 4 bases, with 11 bases remaining between them. The CDR3 DNA reads as TGCGCCAGCAGCCAAATGGGCTTCGCCACTGAAGCTTTCTTT. Translation gives CASSQMGFATEAFF.

The genes are TRBV9 and TRBJ2-1; 8 positions match TRBD2. The ends lost 2 bases at V and 0 bases at J; junction bases unmatched: 4. Germline-derived CDR1 and CDR2 are SGDLS and YYNGEE. This CDR3 comprises 16 residues. In DNA, the CDR3 is TGTGCCAGCAGCGTTAGCGGGGACGACTCCTACAATGAGCAGTTCTTC. This translates into CASSVSGDDSYNEQFF.

The chain carries TRBV7-8 and TRBJ1-2; no clear D gene. Trimming cost V 1 base and J 7 bases, with 19 bases left between them. The CDR3 extends over 16 amino acids. CDR1 is SGHVS and CDR2 is FQNEAQ in the germline V gene. CDR3 sequence: CASSLDASPTRGGYTF. CDR3 DNA sequence: TGTGCCAGCAGCTTAGACGCATCCCCGACCCGAGGTGGCTACACCTTC. Complete variable domain (other parts from reference TRBV7-8 and TRBJ1-2): GAGVSQSPRYKVAKRGQDVALRCDPISGHVSLFWYQQALGQGPEFLTYFQNEAQLDKSGLPSDRFFAERPEGSVSTLKIQRTQQEDSAVYLCASSLDASPTRGGYTFGSGTRLTVV.

This rearrangement joins TRBV5-6 to TRBJ2-1; D gene unclear. Germline CDR1 is SGHDT and CDR2 is YYEEEE. The CDR3 runs 12 residues. The V end was cut by 4 bases, the J end by 3 bases, with 5 bases between. The CDR3 bases are TGTGCCAGCAGCGAGATCTACAATGAGCAGTTCTTC. Amino acids: CASSEIYNEQFF.

This chain joins TRBV5-1 and TRBJ1-5, with D maybe TRBD1 (5 bases). CDR1 is SGHRS and CDR2 is YFSETQ in the germline V gene. The CDR3 totals 15 residues. The V end lost 3 bases, the J end lost 4 bases, and 14 bases lay between the germline ends. CDR3 residues: CASSSDGGLNQPQHF. CDR3 bases: TGCGCCAGCAGCTCGGACGGGGGACTAAATCAGCCCCAGCATTTT.

The chain joins TRBV5-1 to TRBJ2-1, with 7 bases fitting TRBD1. V lost 2 bases, J lost 6 bases, and 14 bases stayed unmatched. The CDR3 runs 17 residues. Germline lookup yields CDR1 SGHRS and CDR2 YFSETQ. The CDR3 DNA reads TGCGCCAGCAGCTTCATGTACTCGAGGGGGCCGTCCAATGAGCAGTTCTTC. This translates into CASSFMYSRGPSNEQFF. Full variable domain (remainder filled in from reference TRBV5-1 and TRBJ2-1): KAGVTQTPRYLIKTRGQQVTLSCSPISGHRSVSWYQQTPGQGLQFLFEYFSETQRNKGNFPGRFSGRQFSNSRSEMNVSTLELGDSALYLCASSFMYSRGPSNEQFFGPGTRLTVL.

V is TRBV6-5 and J is TRBJ2-5; TRBD1 aligns across 8 bases. CDR3 length: 12 amino acids. V shed 4 bases, J shed 5 bases, and the junction held 0 bases outside the gene matches. CDR1 is MNHEY, CDR2 SVGAGI, per germline. The CDR3 DNA sequence: TGTGCCAGCAGTTGGACAGGGGAGACCCAGTACTTC. Protein: CASSWTGETQYF.

The rearrangement joins TRBV7-9 to TRBJ2-3; D perhaps matches TRBD2 (6 bases). Germline V gene sequence: CDR1 SEHNR, CDR2 FQNEAQ (reference sequence). V was trimmed by 5 bases and J by 1 base, leaving 16 bases between them. The CDR3 sequence is 16 residues long. CDR3 in DNA: TGTGCCAGCAGCCCTAGGCCGGGGGAACGCACAGATACGCAGTATTTT. Its protein product is CASSPRPGERTDTQYF.

The gene calls are TRBV21-1 and TRBJ2-1; the DNA was not used to check the table's D call, TRBD2. TRBV21-1 is labeled a pseudogene. The length of the CDR3 is 17 residues. The DNA for the CDR3 is TGTGCCAGCAGCAAACATGGAGTTAGGAAGCCCTACAATGAGCAGTTCTTC. Protein product: CASSKHGVRKPYNEQFF.

The V call is TRBV11-2, the J call TRBJ2-1; 11 bases align to TRBD2. After removal of 5 bases from V and 6 bases from J, the junction contained 6 bases not matched to a gene. Germline V lookup: CDR1 SGHAT, CDR2 FQNNGV. The CDR3 runs 15 residues. Here the CDR3 reads CASSGTGTSGNEQFF. In DNA form, the CDR3 reads TGTGCCAGCAGCGGGACCGGGACTAGCGGCAATGAGCAGTTCTTC.

The V and J genes are TRBV5-1 and TRBJ1-1; TRBD1 aligns across 9 bases. J was trimmed by 12 bases and V by 3 bases; bases with no gene match: 9. Germline CDR1 reads SGHRS; CDR2 reads YFSETQ. CDR3 length equals 13 residues. The CDR3 spells CASSYRQGDQPFF. The DNA for the CDR3 is TGCGCCAGCAGCTACCGACAGGGGGACCAGCCTTTCTTT.

The V and J genes are TRBV4-3 and TRBJ2-7, with 11 bases identical to TRBD1. From germline, CDR1 is LGHNA and CDR2 YSLEER. Unmatched junction bases numbered 3, after V lost 0 bases and J lost 5 bases. The CDR3 is made up of 15 amino acids. The CDR3 reads CASSQDGTGGNEQYF. In DNA, the CDR3 is TGCGCCAGCAGCCAAGATGGGACAGGGGGGAACGAGCAGTACTTC.

This clone appeared a single time. J is TRBJ2-3 and V is TRBV5-1, with D unclear. The CDR3 covers 16 residues. Germline CDR1 is SGHRS and CDR2 is YFSETQ. V was pared by 3 bases and J by 0 bases, with 14 bases between. CDR3 sequence (DNA): TGCGCCAGCAGCTCCGGCGGCGGTCCTAGCACAGATACGCAGTATTTT. As protein: CASSSGGGPSTDTQYF. Looking up the rest from reference TRBV5-1 and TRBJ2-3 gives the full variable domain: KAGVTQTPRYLIKTRGQQVTLSCSPISGHRSVSWYQQTPGQGLQFLFEYFSETQRNKGNFPGRFSGRQFSNSRSEMNVSTLELGDSALYLCASSSGGGPSTDTQYFGPGTRLTVL.

V is TRBV30 and J is TRBJ1-1; D is uncertain. This CDR3 has 14 residues. Trimming left V 1 base short and J 5 bases short, with 14 bases between. Per germline, CDR1 GTSNPN and CDR2 SVGIG (reference sequence). CDR3 DNA: TGTGCCTGGAGTGGGATTGAGGTGTGGACTGAAGCTTTCTTT. Protein sequence: CAWSGIEVWTEAFF.

The gene calls are TRBV5-4 and TRBJ2-7; D unresolved. Germline-derived CDR1 and CDR2 are SGHNT and YYREEE (reference sequence). There are 14 residues in the CDR3. Trimming removed 4 bases from V and 0 bases from J, with 11 bases in between. The CDR3 nucleotides are TGTGCCAGCAGCAAGATAGAAAGCTCCTACGAGCAGTACTTC. Encoded protein: CASSKIESSYEQYF.